The 7 T cell receptor beta chains below were found in one sample sequenced in a study of T cells in Graves' hyperthyroidism and ophthalmopathy. Amplification yielded TCR beta CDR3 regions, with RNA transcripts as the source. An initial round of RT-PCR targeting the TCR CDR3 relied on the HTBI primer set. TCRdb processed the multiplex PCR reads anew with MiXCR; each CDR3 protein has one entry. The table lists under 350,000 distinct CDR3 sequences, roughly 18% of them singletons. Sequencing used blood. Receptors originate from a woman aged 50 to 65 with Graves' hyperthyroidism.

In the case of this clonotype: Possible read error: a much larger clone is one base away. The genes are TRBV12-3 or TRBV12-4 and TRBJ2-3; TRBD1 is a possible D gene (5 bases). This CDR3 comprises 13 residues. The CDR3 DNA reads as TGTGCCGGCAGTTTAAAGGGGTCAGATACGCAGTATTTT. This gives the protein CAGSLKGSDTQYF.

This CDR3 reads CASSLRGGGHEQYF. The CDR3 DNA reads TGTGCCAGCAGCCTGCGGGGAGGGGGCCACGAGCAGTACTTC. The rearrangement uses TRBV9 and TRBJ2-7, with D perhaps matching TRBD1 or TRBD2 (7 bases each). CDR1 is SGDLS, CDR2 YYNGEE, per germline. This CDR3 is 14 amino acids long. V lost 4 bases to trimming and J lost 5 bases, with 16 bases between them.

This clonotype appeared a few times. V usage is TRBV9 and J usage is TRBJ1-5, with D possibly being TRBD1 (6 bases). V was pared by 3 bases and J by 3 bases, with 10 bases between. The CDR3 consists of 14 residues. Germline lookup yields CDR1 SGDLS and CDR2 YYNGEE. In nucleotides, the CDR3 is TGTGCCAGCAGCGGGGGGGACAACAATCAGCCCCAGCATTTT. Translated: CASSGGDNNQPQHF.

This clonotype was observed at least ten times. The chain carries TRBV20-1 and TRBJ2-1; D ambiguous. The CDR3 has 12 amino acids. Germline V gives CDR1 DFQATT, CDR2 SNEGSKA (reference sequence). V was trimmed by 2 bases and J by 2 bases, leaving 4 bases between them. The CDR3 loop reads CSARQTYNEQFF. CDR3 nucleotides: TGCAGTGCTAGACAGACCTACAATGAGCAGTTCTTC.

The rearrangement links TRBV5-1 to TRBJ1-6; no reliable D call. The CDR3 is 15 amino acids. The germline V gene has CDR1 SGHRS and CDR2 YFSETQ. The V and J ends lost 0 bases and 8 bases respectively, with 12 bases between them. This CDR3 is CASSLASGADSPLHF. The DNA for the CDR3 is TGCGCCAGCAGCTTGGCCTCAGGCGCTGATTCACCCCTCCACTTT.

This clonotype was seen at least ten times. The rearrangement joins TRBV5-1 to TRBJ2-3; possibly TRBD1 or TRBD2 for D (6 bases each). CDR3 size: 15 residues. V gave up 5 bases and J gave up 4 bases, with 17 bases separating them. Per germline, CDR1 SGHRS and CDR2 YFSETQ. CDR3 residues: CASRLATGGSDTQYF. CDR3 in DNA: TGCGCCAGCAGACTAGCCACTGGGGGCTCAGATACGCAGTATTTT.

This clonotype came up many times. The J gene is TRBJ2-7, the V gene TRBV11-1; D not resolved. The CDR3 consists of 11 residues. In germline, CDR1 is SGHAT, CDR2 FQDESV (reference sequence). V shed 4 bases and J shed 2 bases, with 3 bases lying between them. The CDR3 coding sequence is TGTGCCAGCAGCTCCGCCTACGAGCAGTACTTC. Its translation is CASSSAYEQYF.